This TCR beta chain was observed in a study of blood T cell repertoires in COVID-19. Between the trimmed V and J ends, which lost 3 bases and 2 bases, there was a span of 19 bases. Germline CDR1 SGDLS, CDR2 YYNGEE. The CDR3 runs to 17 residues. Here immunoSEQ multiplex PCR was the method, and the copy in TCRdb shows in-frame clones only, minus some. The data show roughly 200,000 clones, with 70% to 90% seen just once and around 5% held by the top ten. This chain joins TRBV9 and TRBJ2-3; D is perhaps TRBD2 (6 bases). This receptor was obtained from a woman aged 80 or over with acute or convalescent COVID-19. Sequencing was carried out using peripheral blood. The DNA for the CDR3 is TGTGCCAGCAGCGCCTCGGGAGCGGGCGACTCCACAGATACGCAGTATTTT. Translation: CASSASGAGDSTDTQYF. Together with reference TRBV9 and TRBJ2-3, the CDR3 gives the full variable domain: DSGVTQTPKHLITATGQRVTLRCSPRSGDLSVYWYQQSLDQGLQFLIQYYNGEERAKGNILERFSAQQFPDLHSELNLSSLELGDSALYFCASSASGAGDSTDTQYFGPGTRLTVL.